This T cell receptor beta chain was retrieved from a study of T-cell reconstitution after alpha-beta-depleted transplantation in children. This clonotype was picked up many times. Unique molecular identifiers were built into the TCRbeta library. One entry per CDR3 protein results from TCRdb running MiXCR on the PCR reads. Of about 230,000 distinct CDR3 sequences listed, approximately 9.8% are singletons. This CDR3 has 13 amino acids. The germline V gene has CDR1 SQVTM and CDR2 ANQGSEA. Trimming stripped 6 bases from V and 8 bases from J, with 17 bases between. The input for sequencing was PBMCs from the stem cell graft donor, taken from the stem cell graft. The chain links TRBV29-1 to TRBJ2-4; D remains unclear. The clonotype comes from a human donor who donated a stem cell graft to a child with SCID. The chain's CDR3 is CSVTDPTRDIQYF. The CDR3 region has the DNA TGCAGCGTCACCGACCCAACCCGCGACATTCAGTACTTC.